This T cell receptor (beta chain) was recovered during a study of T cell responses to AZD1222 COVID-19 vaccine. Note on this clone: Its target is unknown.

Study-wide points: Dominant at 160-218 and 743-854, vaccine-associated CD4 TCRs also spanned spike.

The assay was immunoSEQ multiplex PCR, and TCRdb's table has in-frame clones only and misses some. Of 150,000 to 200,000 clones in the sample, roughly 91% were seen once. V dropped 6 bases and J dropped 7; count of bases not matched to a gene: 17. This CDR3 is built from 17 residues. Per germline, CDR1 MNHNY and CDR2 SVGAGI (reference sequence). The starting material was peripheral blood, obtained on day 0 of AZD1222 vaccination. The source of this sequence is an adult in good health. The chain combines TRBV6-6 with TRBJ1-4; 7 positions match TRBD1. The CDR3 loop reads CASSRIGRGGSSEKLFF. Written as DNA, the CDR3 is TGTGCCAGCAGCCGAATTGGTCGAGGGGGCAGTAGTGAAAAACTGTTTTTT.